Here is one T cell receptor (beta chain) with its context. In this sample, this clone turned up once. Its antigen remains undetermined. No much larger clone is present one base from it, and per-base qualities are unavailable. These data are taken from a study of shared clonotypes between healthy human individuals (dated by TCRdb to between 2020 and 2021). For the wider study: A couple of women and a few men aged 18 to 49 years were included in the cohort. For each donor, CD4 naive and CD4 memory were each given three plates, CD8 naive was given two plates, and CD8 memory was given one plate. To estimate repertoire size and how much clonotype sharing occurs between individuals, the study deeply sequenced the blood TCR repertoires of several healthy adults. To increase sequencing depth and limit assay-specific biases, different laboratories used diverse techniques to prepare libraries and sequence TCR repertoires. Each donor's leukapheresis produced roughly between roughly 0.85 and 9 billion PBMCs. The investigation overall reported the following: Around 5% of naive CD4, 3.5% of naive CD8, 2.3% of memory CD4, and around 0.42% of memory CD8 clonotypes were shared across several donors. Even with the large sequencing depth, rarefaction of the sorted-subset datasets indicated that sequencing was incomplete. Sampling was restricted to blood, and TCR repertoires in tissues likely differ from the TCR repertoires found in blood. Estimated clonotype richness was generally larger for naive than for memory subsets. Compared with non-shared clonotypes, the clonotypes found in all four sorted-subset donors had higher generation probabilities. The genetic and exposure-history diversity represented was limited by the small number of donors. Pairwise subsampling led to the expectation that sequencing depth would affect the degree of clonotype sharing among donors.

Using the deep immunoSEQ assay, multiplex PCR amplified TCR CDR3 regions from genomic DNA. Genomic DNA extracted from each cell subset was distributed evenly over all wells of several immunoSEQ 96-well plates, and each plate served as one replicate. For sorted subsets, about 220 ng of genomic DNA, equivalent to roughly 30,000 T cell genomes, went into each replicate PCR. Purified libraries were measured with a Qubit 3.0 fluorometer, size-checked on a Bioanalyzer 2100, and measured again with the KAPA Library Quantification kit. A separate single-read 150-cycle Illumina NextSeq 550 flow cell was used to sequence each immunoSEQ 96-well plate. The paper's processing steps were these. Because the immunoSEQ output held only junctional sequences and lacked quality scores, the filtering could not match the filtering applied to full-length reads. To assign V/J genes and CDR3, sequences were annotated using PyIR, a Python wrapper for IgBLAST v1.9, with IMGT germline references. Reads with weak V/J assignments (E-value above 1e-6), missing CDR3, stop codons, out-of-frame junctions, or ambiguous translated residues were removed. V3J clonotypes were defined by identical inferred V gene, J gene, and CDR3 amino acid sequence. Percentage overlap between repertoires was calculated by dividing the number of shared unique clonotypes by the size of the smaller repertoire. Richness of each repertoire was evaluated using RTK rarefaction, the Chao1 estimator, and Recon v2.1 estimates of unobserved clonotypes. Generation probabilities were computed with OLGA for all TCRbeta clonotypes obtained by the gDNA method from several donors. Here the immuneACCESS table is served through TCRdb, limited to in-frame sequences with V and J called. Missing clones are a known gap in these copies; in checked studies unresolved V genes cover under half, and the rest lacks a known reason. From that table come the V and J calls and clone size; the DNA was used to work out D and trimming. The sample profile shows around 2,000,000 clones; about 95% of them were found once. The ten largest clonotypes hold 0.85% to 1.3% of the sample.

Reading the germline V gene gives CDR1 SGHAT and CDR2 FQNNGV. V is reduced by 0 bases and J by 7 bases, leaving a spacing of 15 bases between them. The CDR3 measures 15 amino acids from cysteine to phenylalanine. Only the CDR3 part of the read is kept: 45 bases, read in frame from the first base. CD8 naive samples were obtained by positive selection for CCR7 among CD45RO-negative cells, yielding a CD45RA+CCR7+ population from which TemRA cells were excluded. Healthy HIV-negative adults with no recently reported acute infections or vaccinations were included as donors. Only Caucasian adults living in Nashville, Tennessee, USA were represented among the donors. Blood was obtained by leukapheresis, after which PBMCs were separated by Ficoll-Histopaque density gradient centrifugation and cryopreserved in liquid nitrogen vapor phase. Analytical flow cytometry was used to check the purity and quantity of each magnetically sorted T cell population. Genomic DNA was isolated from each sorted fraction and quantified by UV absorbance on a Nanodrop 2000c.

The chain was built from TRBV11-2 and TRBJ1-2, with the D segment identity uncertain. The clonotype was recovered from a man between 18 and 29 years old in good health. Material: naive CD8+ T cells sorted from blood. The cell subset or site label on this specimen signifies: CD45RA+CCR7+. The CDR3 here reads CASSLDRKGFTGYTF. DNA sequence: TGTGCCAGCAGCTTAGATCGGAAGGGTTTTACTGGCTACACCTTC.